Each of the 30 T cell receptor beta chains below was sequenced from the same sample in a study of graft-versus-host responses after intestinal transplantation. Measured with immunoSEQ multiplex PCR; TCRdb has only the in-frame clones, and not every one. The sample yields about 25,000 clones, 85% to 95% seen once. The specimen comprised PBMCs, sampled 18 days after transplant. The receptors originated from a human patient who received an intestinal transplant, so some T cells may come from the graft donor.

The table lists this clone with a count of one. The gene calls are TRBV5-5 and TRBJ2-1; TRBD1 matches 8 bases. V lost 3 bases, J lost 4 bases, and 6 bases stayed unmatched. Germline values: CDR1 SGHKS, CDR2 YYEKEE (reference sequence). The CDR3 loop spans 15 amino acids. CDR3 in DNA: TGTGCCAGCAGCTCCCGGACAGGGACTTACAATGAGCAGTTCTTC. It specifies CASSSRTGTYNEQFF.

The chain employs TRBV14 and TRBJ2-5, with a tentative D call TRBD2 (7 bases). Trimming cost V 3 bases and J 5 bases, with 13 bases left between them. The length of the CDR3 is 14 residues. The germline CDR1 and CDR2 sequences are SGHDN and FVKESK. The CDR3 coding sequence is TGTGCCAGCAGCCATCTCCGGGGGGCCGAGACCCAGTACTTC. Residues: CASSHLRGAETQYF.

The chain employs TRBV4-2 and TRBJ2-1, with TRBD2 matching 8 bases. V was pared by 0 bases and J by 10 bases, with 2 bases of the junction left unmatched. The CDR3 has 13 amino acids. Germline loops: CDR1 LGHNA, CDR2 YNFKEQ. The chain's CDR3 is CASSQDPGGEQFF. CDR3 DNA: TGTGCCAGCAGCCAAGACCCGGGAGGGGAGCAGTTCTTC.

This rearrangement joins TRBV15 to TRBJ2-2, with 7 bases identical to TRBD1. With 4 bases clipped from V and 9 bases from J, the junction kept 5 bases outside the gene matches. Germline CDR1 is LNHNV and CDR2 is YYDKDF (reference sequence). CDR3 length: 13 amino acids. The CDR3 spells CATSTTGARELFF. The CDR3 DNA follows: TGTGCCACCAGCACCACAGGGGCCCGGGAGCTGTTTTTT.

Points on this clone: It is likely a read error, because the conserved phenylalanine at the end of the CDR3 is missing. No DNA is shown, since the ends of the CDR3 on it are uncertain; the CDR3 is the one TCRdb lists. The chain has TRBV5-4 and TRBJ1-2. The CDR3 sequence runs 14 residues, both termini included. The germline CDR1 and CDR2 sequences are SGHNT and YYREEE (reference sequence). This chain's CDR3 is CASSNPDLLEPAEI.

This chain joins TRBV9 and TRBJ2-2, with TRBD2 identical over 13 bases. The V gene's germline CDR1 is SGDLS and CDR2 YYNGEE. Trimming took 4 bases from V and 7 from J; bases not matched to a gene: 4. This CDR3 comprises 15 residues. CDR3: CASSPGLAGYGELFF. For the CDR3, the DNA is TGTGCCAGCAGCCCGGGACTAGCGGGGTACGGGGAGCTGTTTTTT.

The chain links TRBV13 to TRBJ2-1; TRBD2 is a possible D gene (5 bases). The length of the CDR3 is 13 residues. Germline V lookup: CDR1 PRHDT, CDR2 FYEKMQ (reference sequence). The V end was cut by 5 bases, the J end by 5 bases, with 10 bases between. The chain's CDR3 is CASSPGDHNEQFF. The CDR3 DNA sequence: TGTGCCAGCAGCCCCGGGGATCACAATGAGCAGTTCTTC.

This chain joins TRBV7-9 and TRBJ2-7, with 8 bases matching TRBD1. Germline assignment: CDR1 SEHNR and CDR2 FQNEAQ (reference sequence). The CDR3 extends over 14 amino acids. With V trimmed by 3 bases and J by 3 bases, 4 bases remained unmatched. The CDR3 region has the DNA TGTGCCAGCAGCTTCCAGGGGGCGGACTACGAGCAGTACTTC. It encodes CASSFQGADYEQYF. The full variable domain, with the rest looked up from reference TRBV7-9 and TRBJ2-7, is DTGVSQNPRHKITKRGQNVTFRCDPISEHNRLYWYRQTLGQGPEFLTYFQNEAQLEKSRLLSDRFSAERPKGSFSTLEIQRTEQGDSAMYLCASSFQGADYEQYFGPGTRLTVT.

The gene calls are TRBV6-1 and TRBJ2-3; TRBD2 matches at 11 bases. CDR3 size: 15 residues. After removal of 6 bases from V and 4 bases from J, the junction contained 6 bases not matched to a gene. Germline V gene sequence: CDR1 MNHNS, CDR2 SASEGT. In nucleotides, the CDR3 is TGTGCCAGCAGGGCACTAGCGGGGGCTGCAGATACGCAGTATTTT. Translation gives CASRALAGAADTQYF.

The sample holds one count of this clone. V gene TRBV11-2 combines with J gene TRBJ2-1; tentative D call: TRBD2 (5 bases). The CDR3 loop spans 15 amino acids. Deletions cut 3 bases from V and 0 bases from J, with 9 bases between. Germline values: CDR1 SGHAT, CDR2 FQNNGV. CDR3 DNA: TGTGCCAGCAGCTTGAGCGGTAGCTCCTACAATGAGCAGTTCTTC. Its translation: CASSLSGSSYNEQFF.

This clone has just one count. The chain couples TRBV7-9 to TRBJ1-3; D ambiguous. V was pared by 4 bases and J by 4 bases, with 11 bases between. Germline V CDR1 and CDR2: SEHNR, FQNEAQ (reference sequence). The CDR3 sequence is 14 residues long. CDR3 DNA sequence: TGTGCCAGCAGCTACCCGGTACGGGGAAACACCATATATTTT. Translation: CASSYPVRGNTIYF.

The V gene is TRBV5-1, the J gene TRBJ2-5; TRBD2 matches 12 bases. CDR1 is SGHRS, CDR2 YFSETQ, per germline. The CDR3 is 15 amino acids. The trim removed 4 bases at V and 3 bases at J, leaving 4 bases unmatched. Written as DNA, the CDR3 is TGCGCCAGCAGCCAGAGACTAGCGGGGGAAGAGACCCAGTACTTC. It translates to CASSQRLAGEETQYF. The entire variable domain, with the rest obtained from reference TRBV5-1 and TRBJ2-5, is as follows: KAGVTQTPRYLIKTRGQQVTLSCSPISGHRSVSWYQQTPGQGLQFLFEYFSETQRNKGNFPGRFSGRQFSNSRSEMNVSTLELGDSALYLCASSQRLAGEETQYFGPGTRLLVL.

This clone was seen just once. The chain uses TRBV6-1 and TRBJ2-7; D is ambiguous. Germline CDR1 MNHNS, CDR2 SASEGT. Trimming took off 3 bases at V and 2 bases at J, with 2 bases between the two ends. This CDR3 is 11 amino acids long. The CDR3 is CASSDPYEQYF. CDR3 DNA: TGTGCCAGCAGTGACCCCTACGAGCAGTACTTC.

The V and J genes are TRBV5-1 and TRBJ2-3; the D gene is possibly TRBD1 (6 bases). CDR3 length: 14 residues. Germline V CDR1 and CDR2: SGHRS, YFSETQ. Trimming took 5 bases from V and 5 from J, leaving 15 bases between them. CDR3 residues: CASSSVGAGDTQYF. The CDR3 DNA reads TGCGCCAGCAGTTCGGTGGGGGCGGGAGATACGCAGTATTTT.

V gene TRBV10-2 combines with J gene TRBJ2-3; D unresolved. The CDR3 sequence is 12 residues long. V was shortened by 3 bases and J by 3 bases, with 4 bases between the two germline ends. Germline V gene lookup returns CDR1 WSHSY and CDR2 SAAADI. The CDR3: CASSDRTDTQYF. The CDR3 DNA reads TGCGCCAGCAGTGATCGAACAGATACGCAGTATTTT.

As DNA, the CDR3 is TGCGCCAGTACCGTCAGGGGACCCGGGGAGCTGTTTTTT. This sequence encodes CASTVRGPGELFF. The chain combines TRBV5-1 with TRBJ2-2, with D perhaps matching TRBD1 (6 bases). Germline assignment: CDR1 SGHRS and CDR2 YFSETQ. This CDR3 region has 13 residues. Trimming stripped 8 bases from V and 6 bases from J, with 14 bases between. Based on the CDR3 plus reference TRBV5-1 and TRBJ2-2, the full variable domain is KAGVTQTPRYLIKTRGQQVTLSCSPISGHRSVSWYQQTPGQGLQFLFEYFSETQRNKGNFPGRFSGRQFSNSRSEMNVSTLELGDSALYLCASTVRGPGELFFGEGSRLTVL.

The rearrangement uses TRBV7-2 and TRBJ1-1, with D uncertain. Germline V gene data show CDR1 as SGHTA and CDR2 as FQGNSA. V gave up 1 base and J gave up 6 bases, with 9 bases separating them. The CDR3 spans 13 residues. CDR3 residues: CASSLGYGPEAFF. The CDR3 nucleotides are TGTGCCAGCAGCTTAGGATACGGGCCTGAAGCTTTCTTT. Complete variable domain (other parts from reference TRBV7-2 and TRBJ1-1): GAGVSQSPSNKVTEKGKDVELRCDPISGHTALYWYRQSLGQGLEFLIYFQGNSAPDKSGLPSDRFSAERTGGSVSTLTIQRTQQEDSAVYLCASSLGYGPEAFFGQGTRLTVV.

The CDR3 protein is CASSTLTKTAIDSPLHF. The CDR3 coding sequence is TGTGCCAGTAGTACACTTACGAAGACGGCTATAGATTCACCCCTCCACTTT. The rearrangement links TRBV19 to TRBJ1-6; unclear D gene. The CDR3 has 17 residues. Trimming shortened V by 4 bases and J by 8 bases, and 21 bases separated the two germline ends. Per germline, CDR1 LNHDA and CDR2 SQIVND (reference sequence).

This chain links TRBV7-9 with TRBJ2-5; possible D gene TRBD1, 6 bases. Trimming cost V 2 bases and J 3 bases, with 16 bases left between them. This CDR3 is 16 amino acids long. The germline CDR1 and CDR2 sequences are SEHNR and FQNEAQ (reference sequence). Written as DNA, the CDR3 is TGTGCCAGCAGCTTATTACAGGGCTACCCTGAAGAGACCCAGTACTTC. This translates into CASSLLQGYPEETQYF.

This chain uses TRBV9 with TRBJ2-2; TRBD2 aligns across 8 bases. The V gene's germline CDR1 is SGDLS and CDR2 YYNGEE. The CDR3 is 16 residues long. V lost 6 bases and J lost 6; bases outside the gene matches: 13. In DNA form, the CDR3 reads TGTGCCAGCAACATTGGACTAGCAGGGATTTCCGGGGAGCTGTTTTTT. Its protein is CASNIGLAGISGELFF.

The CDR3 sequence is CASSLVRGGQETQYF. CDR3 nucleotides: TGTGCCAGCAGCTTAGTTCGGGGGGGCCAAGAGACCCAGTACTTC. The V gene is TRBV7-2, the J gene TRBJ2-5, with TRBD2 matching 8 bases. This CDR3 is built from 15 residues. CDR1 SGHTA and CDR2 FQGNSA come from the germline V gene. V gave up 1 base and J gave up 1 base; unmatched junction bases: 2.

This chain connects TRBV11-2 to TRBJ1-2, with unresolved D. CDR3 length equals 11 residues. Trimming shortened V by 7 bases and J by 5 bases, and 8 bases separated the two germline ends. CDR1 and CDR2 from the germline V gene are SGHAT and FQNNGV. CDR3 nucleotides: TGTGCCAGCACCTCCGGGTATGGCTACACCTTC. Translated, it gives CASTSGYGYTF. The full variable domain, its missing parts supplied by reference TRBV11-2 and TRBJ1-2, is EAGVAQSPRYKIIEKRQSVAFWCNPISGHATLYWYQQILGQGPKLLIQFQNNGVVDDSQLPKDRFSAERLKGVDSTLKIQPAKLEDSAVYLCASTSGYGYTFGSGTRLTVV.

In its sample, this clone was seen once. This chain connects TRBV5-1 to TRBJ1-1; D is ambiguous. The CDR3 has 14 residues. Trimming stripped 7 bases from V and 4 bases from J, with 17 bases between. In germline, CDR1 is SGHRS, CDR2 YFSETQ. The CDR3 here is CASQPDPSTTEAFF. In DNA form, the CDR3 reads TGCGCCAGCCAACCGGACCCCTCGACCACTGAAGCTTTCTTT. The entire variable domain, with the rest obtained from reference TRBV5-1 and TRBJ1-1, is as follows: KAGVTQTPRYLIKTRGQQVTLSCSPISGHRSVSWYQQTPGQGLQFLFEYFSETQRNKGNFPGRFSGRQFSNSRSEMNVSTLELGDSALYLCASQPDPSTTEAFFGQGTRLTVV.

CDR3 nucleotide sequence: TGTGCCAGCAGCTTTATCCAGCGCATAGGCACAGATACGCAGTATTTT. Protein: CASSFIQRIGTDTQYF. This chain uses TRBV7-2 with TRBJ2-3; D remains unclear. The germline V gene has CDR1 SGHTA and CDR2 FQGNSA. With 3 bases removed from V and 1 base from J, the gap between germline ends came to 14 bases. The CDR3 extends over 16 amino acids.

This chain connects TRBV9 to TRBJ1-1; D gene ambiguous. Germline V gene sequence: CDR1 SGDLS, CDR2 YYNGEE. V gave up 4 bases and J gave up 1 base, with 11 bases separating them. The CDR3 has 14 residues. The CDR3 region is CASSPPPENTEAFF. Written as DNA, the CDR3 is TGTGCCAGCAGCCCCCCGCCGGAGAACACTGAAGCTTTCTTT.

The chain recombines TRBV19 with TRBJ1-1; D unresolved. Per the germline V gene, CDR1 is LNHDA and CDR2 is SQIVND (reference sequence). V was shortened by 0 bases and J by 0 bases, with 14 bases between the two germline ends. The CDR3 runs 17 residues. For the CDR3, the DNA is TGTGCCAGTAGTATAGATCGGGGAGAAGTGGTGAACACTGAAGCTTTCTTT. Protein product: CASSIDRGEVVNTEAFF.

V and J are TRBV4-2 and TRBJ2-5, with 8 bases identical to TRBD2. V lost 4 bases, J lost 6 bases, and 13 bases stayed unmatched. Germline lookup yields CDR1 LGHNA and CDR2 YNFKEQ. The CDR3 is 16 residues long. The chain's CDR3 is CASSPNLLERGKTQYF. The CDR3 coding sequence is TGTGCCAGCAGCCCCAACCTACTCGAGCGGGGGAAGACCCAGTACTTC.

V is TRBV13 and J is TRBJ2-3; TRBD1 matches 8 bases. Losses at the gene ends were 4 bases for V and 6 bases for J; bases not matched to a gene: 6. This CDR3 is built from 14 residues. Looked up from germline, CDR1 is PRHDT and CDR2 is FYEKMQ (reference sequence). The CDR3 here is CASSSYRGVDTQYF. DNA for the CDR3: TGTGCCAGCAGCTCCTACAGGGGGGTGGATACGCAGTATTTT.

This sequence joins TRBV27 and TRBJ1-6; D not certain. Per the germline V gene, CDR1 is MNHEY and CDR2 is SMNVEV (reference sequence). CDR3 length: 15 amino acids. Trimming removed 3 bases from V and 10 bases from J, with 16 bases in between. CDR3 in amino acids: CASSFVRGVGSPLHF. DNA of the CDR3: TGTGCCAGCAGTTTCGTGAGAGGAGTAGGCTCACCCCTCCACTTT.

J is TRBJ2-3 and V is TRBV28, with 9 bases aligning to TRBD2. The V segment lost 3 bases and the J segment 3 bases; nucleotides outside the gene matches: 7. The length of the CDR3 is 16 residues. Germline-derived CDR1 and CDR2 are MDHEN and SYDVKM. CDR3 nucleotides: TGTGCCAGCAGTTTCTGGCGGGGGGGGGTTACAGATACGCAGTATTTT. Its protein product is CASSFWRGGVTDTQYF. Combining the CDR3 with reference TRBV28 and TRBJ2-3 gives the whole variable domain DVKVTQSSRYLVKRTGEKVFLECVQDMDHENMFWYRQDPGLGLRLIYFSYDVKMKEKGDIPEGYSVSREKKERFSLILESASTNQTSMYLCASSFWRGGVTDTQYFGPGTRLTVL.